These 2 T cell receptor beta chains were sequenced from one sample in a study of Ad26.COV2.S vaccination and SARS-CoV-2 variants. Some clones are missing from TCRdb's copy, which holds only in-frame ones; the method was immunoSEQ multiplex PCR. Of about 320,000 clones in the sample, around 84% were seen once. Treatment specified: roughly 19 received Ad26.COV2.S at low or high dose, single or two shots; about 5 received placebo; per-sample allocation not given. All samples were drawn on day 63, counting from the first vaccine or placebo injection. Here the sequenced sample was peripheral blood, taken in a trial of Ad26.COV2.S vaccine versus placebo. Source of these receptors: a person between 18 and 60 years old who received the Ad26.COV2.S COVID-19 vaccine or a placebo.

This rearrangement joins TRBV13 to TRBJ2-1; D is unresolved. Between the trimmed V and J ends, which lost 5 bases and 2 bases, there was a span of 10 bases. CDR3 size: 14 residues. Germline V gene lookup returns CDR1 PRHDT and CDR2 FYEKMQ (reference sequence). This CDR3 reads CASSPRKPYNEQFF. The CDR3, as DNA: TGTGCCAGCAGCCCGAGAAAACCCTACAATGAGCAGTTCTTC.

The chain uses TRBV6-5 and TRBJ1-2, with D possibly TRBD1 on 5 matching bases. Germline lookup yields CDR1 MNHEY and CDR2 SVGAGI. V lost 0 bases to trimming and J lost 5 bases, with 13 bases between them. CDR3 length: 15 amino acids. The CDR3 nucleotides read TGTGCCAGCAGTTACTCCCTACTAGACAGATATGGCTACACCTTC. This encodes CASSYSLLDRYGYTF.